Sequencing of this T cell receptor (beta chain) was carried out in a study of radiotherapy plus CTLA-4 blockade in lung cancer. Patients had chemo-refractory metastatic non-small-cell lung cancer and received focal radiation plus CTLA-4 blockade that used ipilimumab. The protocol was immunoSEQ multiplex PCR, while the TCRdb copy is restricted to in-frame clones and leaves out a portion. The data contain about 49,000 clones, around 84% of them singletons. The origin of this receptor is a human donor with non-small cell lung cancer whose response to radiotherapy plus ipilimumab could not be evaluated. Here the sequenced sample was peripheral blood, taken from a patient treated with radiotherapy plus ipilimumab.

CDR3 amino acids: CASRGRGDTEAFF. Written as DNA, the CDR3 is TGTGCCAGCAGGGGACGGGGGGACACTGAAGCTTTCTTT. The chain joins TRBV25-1 to TRBJ1-1; D is perhaps TRBD1 (5 bases). The CDR3 extends over 13 amino acids. CDR1 MGHDK and CDR2 SYGVNS come from the germline V gene. Trimming cost V 6 bases and J 3 bases, with 11 bases left between them.